Below, 27 T cell receptor beta chains from the same sample are listed, as sequenced in a study of CD8 T cells in Susac syndrome. Random hexamers served to reverse transcribe about 0.5 to 1 ug RNA. TCRdb reanalysed the immunoSEQ multiplex PCR reads using MiXCR and keeps one entry per CDR3 protein. Among 75,000 to 95,000 distinct CDR3 sequences listed, about 95% were seen once. The sample was CD8+ T cells from PBMCs. The receptors here all came from a human donor with Susac syndrome.

This chain links TRBV12-3 or TRBV12-4 with TRBJ2-1; D uncertain. The CDR3 has 13 amino acids. The V and J ends lost 5 bases and 4 bases respectively, with 9 bases between them. This CDR3 is CASSASRYNEQFF. The CDR3 DNA reads as TGTGCCAGCAGTGCCAGTCGATACAATGAGCAGTTCTTC.

The J gene is TRBJ1-5, the V gene TRBV20-1; D call uncertain. From germline, CDR1 is DFQATT and CDR2 SNEGSKA (reference sequence). V dropped 0 bases and J dropped 6 bases, with 6 bases sitting between them. The CDR3 totals 12 residues. The CDR3 DNA reads as TGCAGTGCTAGAGACGTGGGTCAGCCCCAGCATTTT. Its protein product is CSARDVGQPQHF.

This chain uses TRBV6-4 with TRBJ2-1; D is possibly TRBD1 or TRBD2 (5 bases each). The germline V gene has CDR1 MRHNA and CDR2 SNTAGT. The CDR3 covers 15 residues. The ends were cut back, 5 bases at V and 4 bases at J, with 15 bases in the middle. CDR3 sequence: CASSSGTEGYNEQFF. CDR3 sequence (DNA): TGTGCCAGCAGTTCTGGAACCGAGGGGTACAATGAGCAGTTCTTC.

The chain combines TRBV19 with TRBJ2-4, with D perhaps matching TRBD1 (6 bases). Germline CDR1 and CDR2: LNHDA and SQIVND (reference sequence). V was clipped by 7 bases and J by 8 bases, with 12 bases between them. The length of the CDR3 is 12 residues. This CDR3 is CASTGQPDIQYF. The CDR3 DNA sequence: TGTGCCAGTACGGGACAACCGGACATTCAGTACTTC.

The chain recombines TRBV9 with TRBJ2-1; D tentatively reads TRBD1 or TRBD2 (5 bases each). This CDR3 contains 16 residues. Germline values: CDR1 SGDLS, CDR2 YYNGEE. The V gene lost 3 bases and the J gene lost 5 bases, with 18 bases spanning the gap. Here the CDR3 reads CASSGPSLTGHNEQFF. The DNA of the CDR3 is TGTGCCAGCAGCGGCCCCAGCCTCACGGGGCACAATGAGCAGTTCTTC.

This sequence joins TRBV29-1 and TRBJ2-7; weak D call: TRBD2 (5 bases). Trimming cost V 5 bases and J 6 bases, with 14 bases left between them. Looked up from germline, CDR1 is SQVTM and CDR2 is ANQGSEA. CDR3 size: 12 residues. The CDR3 nucleotides are TGCAGCGTTTATGGGAGAATGGGCGAGCAGTACTTC. The encoded protein is CSVYGRMGEQYF.

The V and J genes are TRBV7-8 and TRBJ1-5; D perhaps matches TRBD1 (5 bases). Germline CDR1 SGHVS, CDR2 FQNEAQ. There are 16 residues in the CDR3. V dropped 3 bases and J dropped 5 bases, with 17 bases sitting between them. The CDR3, as DNA: TGTGCCAGCAGCTTCAGAGGGGACGAAGGACATCAGCCCCAGCATTTT. It is translated as CASSFRGDEGHQPQHF.

The chain recombines TRBV4-3 with TRBJ2-7; D is ambiguous. This CDR3 comprises 14 residues. Germline V gene lookup returns CDR1 LGHNA and CDR2 YSLEER. With 0 bases removed from V and 1 base from J, the gap between germline ends came to 7 bases. CDR3 protein: CASSQDHVSYEQYF. For the CDR3, the DNA is TGCGCCAGCAGCCAAGATCACGTTTCCTACGAGCAGTACTTC.

The chain is built from TRBV30 and TRBJ1-3; 7 bases agree with TRBD1. The CDR3 is 15 amino acids. CDR1 and CDR2 (germline): GTSNPN, SVGIG (reference sequence). V lost 3 bases to trimming and J lost 2 bases; unmatched junction nucleotides: 7. In nucleotides, the CDR3 is TGTGCCTGGAGAAACGAAGACAGGGCTGGAAACACCATATATTTT. Protein product: CAWRNEDRAGNTIYF.

V and J are TRBV5-1 and TRBJ2-1; no reliable D call. Germline V CDR1 and CDR2: SGHRS, YFSETQ. This CDR3 is 12 amino acids long. V lost 4 bases and J 7 bases, leaving 9 bases between the germline ends. CDR3 sequence reads: CASSVDLNEQFF. CDR3 DNA sequence: TGCGCCAGCAGCGTCGACTTGAATGAGCAGTTCTTC. Based on the CDR3 plus reference TRBV5-1 and TRBJ2-1, the full variable domain is KAGVTQTPRYLIKTRGQQVTLSCSPISGHRSVSWYQQTPGQGLQFLFEYFSETQRNKGNFPGRFSGRQFSNSRSEMNVSTLELGDSALYLCASSVDLNEQFFGPGTRLTVL.

The chain recombines TRBV5-1 with TRBJ2-7; TRBD1 agrees at 7 bases. This CDR3 has 13 residues. Losses at the gene ends were 0 bases for V and 7 bases for J; bases not matched to a gene: 4. Germline assignment: CDR1 SGHRS and CDR2 YFSETQ. CDR3 in amino acids: CASSLVDRAEQYF. CDR3 DNA sequence: TGCGCCAGCAGCTTGGTCGACAGGGCTGAGCAGTACTTC.

V is TRBV6-2 or TRBV6-3 and J is TRBJ2-7; D is unclear. Trimming removed 3 bases from V and 4 bases from J, with 13 bases in between. CDR3 size: 14 residues. Germline loops: CDR1 MNHEY, CDR2 SVGEGT. CDR3 in DNA: TGTGCCAGCAGTTATGGAGTGATGGGTTACGAGCAGTACTTC. Its translation is CASSYGVMGYEQYF.

The V and J genes are TRBV12-3 or TRBV12-4 and TRBJ2-6; D remains ambiguous. Trimming took off 8 bases at V and 2 bases at J, with 10 bases between the two ends. The CDR3 is 14 amino acids. Written as DNA, the CDR3 is TGTGCCAGCGGCCCTCCGACTGGGGCCAACGTCCTGACTTTC. Residues: CASGPPTGANVLTF.

CDR3: CASSVMTQRGGSGGQFF. DNA for the CDR3: TGTGCCAGCAGCGTAATGACTCAGAGGGGGGGTTCTGGCGGGCAGTTCTTC. V is TRBV9 and J is TRBJ2-1; maybe TRBD2 (7 bases). The germline gives CDR1 SGDLS, CDR2 YYNGEE. The CDR3 extends over 17 amino acids. Trimming took 1 base from V and 12 from J, leaving 26 bases between them.

The V and J genes are TRBV29-1 and TRBJ2-2, with unresolved D. The CDR3 contains 13 residues. Germline CDR1 reads SQVTM; CDR2 reads ANQGSEA. The V end was cut by 7 bases, the J end by 1 base, with 10 bases between. CDR3 sequence: CSAPLENTGELFF. CDR3 nucleotide sequence: TGCAGCGCACCGTTGGAGAACACCGGGGAGCTGTTTTTT.

V is TRBV6-6 and J is TRBJ2-7; D may be TRBD1 (6 bases). Per the germline V gene, CDR1 is MNHNY and CDR2 is SVGAGI (reference sequence). V lost 0 bases to trimming and J lost 2 bases, with 11 bases between them. This CDR3 comprises 15 residues. CDR3: CASSYSGHPTYEQYF. CDR3 sequence (DNA): TGTGCCAGCAGTTACTCGGGACATCCGACCTACGAGCAGTACTTC.

The V gene is TRBV6-5, the J gene TRBJ2-1; perhaps TRBD2 as D (6 bases). CDR1 is MNHEY and CDR2 is SVGAGI in the germline V gene. The V end was cut by 6 bases, the J end by 12 bases, with 18 bases between. The CDR3 spans 13 residues. CDR3 sequence reads: CASSRDSWLGQFF. The CDR3 DNA follows: TGTGCCAGCAGCCGGGACTCCTGGCTTGGGCAGTTCTTC.

V gene TRBV19 combines with J gene TRBJ2-1; weak D call: TRBD1 (6 bases). V lost 3 bases to trimming and J lost 1 base, with 10 bases between them. The V gene's germline CDR1 is LNHDA and CDR2 SQIVND (reference sequence). The CDR3 is 15 residues long. CDR3 nucleotides: TGTGCCAGTAGTATCCGGGACACTTCCTACAATGAGCAGTTCTTC. This codes for CASSIRDTSYNEQFF.

The chain joins TRBV5-6 to TRBJ2-5; D is unclear. The V gene lost 0 bases and the J gene lost 1 base, with 7 bases spanning the gap. The CDR3 length is 14 residues. Germline assignment: CDR1 SGHDT and CDR2 YYEEEE. The CDR3 DNA sequence: TGTGCCAGCAGCTTGGGGTCCATCCAAGAGACCCAGTACTTC. This encodes CASSLGSIQETQYF. Filled out from reference TRBV5-6 and TRBJ2-5, the complete variable domain reads DAGVTQSPTHLIKTRGQQVTLRCSPKSGHDTVSWYQQALGQGPQFIFQYYEEEERQRGNFPDRFSGHQFPNYSSELNVNALLLGDSALYLCASSLGSIQETQYFGPGTRLLVL.

CDR3 loop: CSTAGAWGPHQETQYF. CDR3 sequence (DNA): TGCAGCACTGCCGGGGCCTGGGGGCCCCACCAAGAGACCCAGTACTTC. This chain uses TRBV29-1 with TRBJ2-5; D is perhaps TRBD1 (6 bases). The germline V and J ends were trimmed by 8 bases and 0 bases, with 22 bases remaining between them. Germline loops: CDR1 SQVTM, CDR2 ANQGSEA. This CDR3 has 16 amino acids.

The chain recombines TRBV20-1 with TRBJ2-1, with no clear D. The germline CDR1 and CDR2 sequences are DFQATT and SNEGSKA (reference sequence). The CDR3 consists of 10 residues. The CDR3 sequence: CTPLGDEQFF. CDR3 DNA: TGCACCCCTTTGGGCGATGAGCAGTTCTTC.

The rearrangement uses TRBV28 and TRBJ2-1, with a possible D match to TRBD2 (6 bases). V dropped 3 bases and J dropped 0 bases, with 9 bases sitting between them. The CDR3 is made up of 15 amino acids. CDR1 is MDHEN and CDR2 is SYDVKM in the germline V gene. CDR3 region: CASSFVGSSYNEQFF. The CDR3 DNA sequence: TGTGCCAGCAGTTTCGTCGGGAGCTCCTACAATGAGCAGTTCTTC.

V usage is TRBV20-1 and J usage is TRBJ2-5, with TRBD2 matching over 11 bases. The CDR3 is 15 residues long. V trimming: 3 bases; J trimming: 5 bases; junction bases outside the gene matches: 8. CDR1 DFQATT and CDR2 SNEGSKA come from the germline V gene (reference sequence). The CDR3 sequence: CSARVAGGPWETQYF. The CDR3 bases are TGCAGTGCTAGGGTAGCGGGAGGGCCATGGGAGACCCAGTACTTC.

The chain couples TRBV4-3 to TRBJ2-1; 7 bases are a match to TRBD2. The germline V gene has CDR1 LGHNA and CDR2 YSLEER. V shed 1 base and J 9 bases; nucleotides not matched to a gene: 15. This CDR3 comprises 17 residues. CDR3 sequence: CASSQVRRTSTVGEQFF. The DNA for the CDR3 is TGCGCCAGCAGCCAAGTGAGGAGGACTAGTACGGTCGGTGAGCAGTTCTTC.

V is TRBV13 and J is TRBJ2-5; D gene unclear. Germline CDR1 reads PRHDT; CDR2 reads FYEKMQ (reference sequence). With 3 bases removed from V and 5 bases from J, the gap between germline ends came to 10 bases. The CDR3 length is 13 residues. CDR3 protein: CASSLGYSETQYF. The CDR3 region has the DNA TGTGCCAGCAGCTTGGGGTACAGCGAGACCCAGTACTTC.

The V gene is TRBV5-6, the J gene TRBJ2-1; D ambiguous. Trimming shortened V by 4 bases and J by 4 bases, and 6 bases separated the two germline ends. There are 12 residues in the CDR3. Germline lookup yields CDR1 SGHDT and CDR2 YYEEEE. The CDR3: CASSVQYNEQFF. CDR3 bases: TGTGCCAGCAGCGTACAGTACAATGAGCAGTTCTTC.

CDR3 nucleotide sequence: TGTGCCTGGAGTGTACCGGGGGGGGCGAACACCGGGGAGCTGTTTTTT. Its translation is CAWSVPGGANTGELFF. The gene calls are TRBV30 and TRBJ2-2; TRBD2 matches 8 bases. CDR3 length: 16 residues. CDR1 is GTSNPN, CDR2 SVGIG, per germline (reference sequence). V lost 0 bases to trimming and J lost 0 bases; unmatched junction nucleotides: 3.